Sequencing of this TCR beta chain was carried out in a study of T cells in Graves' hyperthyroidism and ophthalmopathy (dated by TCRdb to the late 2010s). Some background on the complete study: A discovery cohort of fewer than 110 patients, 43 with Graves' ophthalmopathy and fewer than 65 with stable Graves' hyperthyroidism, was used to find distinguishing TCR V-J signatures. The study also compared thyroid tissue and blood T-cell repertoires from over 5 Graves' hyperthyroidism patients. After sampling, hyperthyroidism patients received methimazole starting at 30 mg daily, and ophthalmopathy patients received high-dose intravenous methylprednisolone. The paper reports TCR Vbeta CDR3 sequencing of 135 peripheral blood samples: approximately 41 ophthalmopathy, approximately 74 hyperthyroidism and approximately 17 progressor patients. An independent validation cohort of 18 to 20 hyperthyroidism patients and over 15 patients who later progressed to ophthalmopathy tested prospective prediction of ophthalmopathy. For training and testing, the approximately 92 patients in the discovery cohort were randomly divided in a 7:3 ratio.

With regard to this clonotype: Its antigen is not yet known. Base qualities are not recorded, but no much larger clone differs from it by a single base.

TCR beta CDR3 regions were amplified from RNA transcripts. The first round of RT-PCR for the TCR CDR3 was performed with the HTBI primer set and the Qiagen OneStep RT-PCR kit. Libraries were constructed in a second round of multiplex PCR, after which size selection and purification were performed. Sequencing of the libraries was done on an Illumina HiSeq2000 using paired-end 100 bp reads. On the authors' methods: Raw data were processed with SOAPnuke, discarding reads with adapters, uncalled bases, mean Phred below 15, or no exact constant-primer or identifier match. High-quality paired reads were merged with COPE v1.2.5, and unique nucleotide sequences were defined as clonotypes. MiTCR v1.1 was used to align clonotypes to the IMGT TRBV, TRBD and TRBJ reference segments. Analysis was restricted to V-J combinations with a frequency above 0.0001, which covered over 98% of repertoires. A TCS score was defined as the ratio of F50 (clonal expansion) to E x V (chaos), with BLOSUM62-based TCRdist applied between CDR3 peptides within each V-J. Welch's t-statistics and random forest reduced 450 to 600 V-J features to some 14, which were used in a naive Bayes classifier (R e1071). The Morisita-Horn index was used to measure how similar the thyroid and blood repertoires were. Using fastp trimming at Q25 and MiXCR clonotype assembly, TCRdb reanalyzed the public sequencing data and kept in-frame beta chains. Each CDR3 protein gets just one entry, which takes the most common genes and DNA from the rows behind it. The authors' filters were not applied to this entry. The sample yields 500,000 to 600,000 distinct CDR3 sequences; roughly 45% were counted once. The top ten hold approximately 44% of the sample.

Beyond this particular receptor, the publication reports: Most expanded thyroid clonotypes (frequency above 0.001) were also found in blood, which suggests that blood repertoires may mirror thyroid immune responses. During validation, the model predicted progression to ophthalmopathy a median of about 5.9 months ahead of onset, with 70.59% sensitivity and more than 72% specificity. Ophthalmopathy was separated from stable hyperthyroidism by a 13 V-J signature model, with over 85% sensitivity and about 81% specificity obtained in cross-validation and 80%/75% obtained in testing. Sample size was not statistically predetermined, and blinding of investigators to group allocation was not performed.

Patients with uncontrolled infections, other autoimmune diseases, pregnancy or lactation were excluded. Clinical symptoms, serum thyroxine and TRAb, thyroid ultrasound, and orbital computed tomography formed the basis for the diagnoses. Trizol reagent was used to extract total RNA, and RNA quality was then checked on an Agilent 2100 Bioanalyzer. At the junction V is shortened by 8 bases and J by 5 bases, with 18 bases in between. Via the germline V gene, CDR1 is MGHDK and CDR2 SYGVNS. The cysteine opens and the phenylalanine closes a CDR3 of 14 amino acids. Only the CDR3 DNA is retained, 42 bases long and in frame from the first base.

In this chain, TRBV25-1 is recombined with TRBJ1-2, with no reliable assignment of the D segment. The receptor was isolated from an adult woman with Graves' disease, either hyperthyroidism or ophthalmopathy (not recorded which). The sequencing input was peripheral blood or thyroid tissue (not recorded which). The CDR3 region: CASVEETGSYGYTF. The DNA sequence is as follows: TGTGCCAGCGTTGAAGAAACTGGGAGTTATGGCTACACCTTC.